These 15 T cell receptor beta chains originate from one sample sequenced in a study of blood T cells in healthy people across ages. PCR was performed a second time for 7 to 11 cycles using a sample-barcoded 5' primer and a J-beta primer mix. Via MiXCR, TCRdb re-called the 5' RACE reads, giving one row per CDR3 protein. The table lists 950,000 to 1,200,000 distinct CDR3 sequences, 35% to 40% of them singletons. Source material: blood. These receptors all come from a man aged 18 to 35 in good health.

This clonotype was seen only a few times. The V gene is TRBV27, the J gene TRBJ2-1; 11 nucleotides agree with TRBD1. V shed 10 bases, J shed 6 bases, and the junction held 5 bases outside the gene matches. This CDR3 region has 13 residues. Germline V CDR1 and CDR2: MNHEY, SMNVEV (reference sequence). CDR3 sequence (DNA): TGTGCCACCCGGACAGGGGGCCTCAATGAGCAGTTCTTC. Its protein product is CATRTGGLNEQFF.

The rearrangement links TRBV24-1 to TRBJ2-7; D could derive from TRBD1 or TRBD2 (6 bases each). Trimming took 4 bases from V and 7 from J, leaving 22 bases between them. The germline V gene has CDR1 KGHDR and CDR2 SFDVKD. The CDR3 length is 16 residues. CDR3 bases: TGTGCCACCAGTGACCCCTTTCCGGGGGCCTATAATGAGCAGTACTTC. This codes for CATSDPFPGAYNEQYF.

This chain connects TRBV7-3 to TRBJ1-2; 10 nucleotides align to TRBD1. In germline, CDR1 is SGHTA, CDR2 FQGTGA. The CDR3 covers 14 residues. Trimming took 3 bases from V and 6 from J; bases not matched to a gene: 4. This chain's CDR3 is CASSLGQGSHGYTF. The DNA for the CDR3 is TGTGCCAGCAGCTTGGGACAGGGGTCTCATGGCTACACCTTC.

As concerns this clonotype: An end of the junction differs from the germline gene, which may be a read error. The V and J genes are TRBV9 and TRBJ1-5, with D perhaps TRBD1 (5 bases). The CDR3 loop spans 14 amino acids. Germline assignment: CDR1 SGDLS and CDR2 YYNGEE. This CDR3 reads CAGSTQDSNQPQHF. The CDR3 DNA sequence: TGTGCCGGCAGCACACAGGATAGCAATCAGCCCCAGCATTTT.

The chain couples TRBV4-3 to TRBJ2-2, with D possibly matching TRBD1 (5 bases). V dropped 1 base and J dropped 2 bases, with 11 bases sitting between them. The CDR3 loop spans 16 amino acids. The germline V gene encodes CDR1 LGHNA and CDR2 YSLEER. The CDR3 DNA reads TGCGCCAGCAGCCAAGCCAGACAGACCAACACCGGGGAGCTGTTTTTT. Translating it yields CASSQARQTNTGELFF.

The chain links TRBV2 to TRBJ2-2, with TRBD2 identical over 7 bases. The CDR3 length is 14 residues. The germline CDR1 and CDR2 sequences are SNHLY and FYNNEI. V shed 7 bases, J shed 3 bases, and the junction held 5 bases outside the gene matches. CDR3 DNA sequence: TGTGCCAGCAAACAGCGGGGATACACCGGGGAGCTGTTTTTT. Amino acid sequence: CASKQRGYTGELFF.

This chain links TRBV7-2 with TRBJ2-3; 7 bases match TRBD1. From germline, CDR1 is SGHTA and CDR2 FQGNSA. There are 16 residues in the CDR3. Trimming removed 5 bases from V and 4 bases from J; junction bases left unmatched: 12. The chain's CDR3 is CASSPPGQVLADTQYF. The CDR3 DNA reads as TGTGCCAGCAGCCCGCCTGGACAGGTATTGGCAGATACGCAGTATTTT.

The V call is TRBV6-6, the J call TRBJ1-1, with TRBD1 matching 9 bases. Germline CDR1 reads MNHNY; CDR2 reads SVGAGI (reference sequence). The CDR3 length is 15 residues. The V and J ends lost 6 bases and 4 bases, in that order; junction bases with no gene match: 9. This CDR3 reads CASSPRTGEGTEAFF. The CDR3 DNA follows: TGTGCCAGCAGCCCTCGGACAGGGGAAGGCACTGAAGCTTTCTTT.

The V call is TRBV10-3, the J call TRBJ1-1; D not resolved. The ends were cut back, 4 bases at V and 1 base at J, with 10 bases in the middle. The germline CDR1 and CDR2 sequences are ENHRY and SYGVKD. CDR3 size: 14 residues. CDR3 protein: CAISGQVGNTEAFF. The DNA for the CDR3 is TGTGCCATCAGTGGCCAGGTGGGGAACACTGAAGCTTTCTTT.

The chain links TRBV5-1 to TRBJ1-2, with D perhaps TRBD1 (5 bases). The V gene lost 3 bases and the J gene lost 5 bases, with 23 bases spanning the gap. The germline V gene has CDR1 SGHRS and CDR2 YFSETQ. The CDR3 is 17 amino acids. Here the CDR3 DNA reads TGCGCCAGCAGCTCCTCAACCGGGACCTTGCACCCATATGGCTACACCTTC. Translating gives CASSSSTGTLHPYGYTF.

V is TRBV7-2 and J is TRBJ1-1, with D maybe TRBD1 (6 bases). CDR1 is SGHTA, CDR2 FQGNSA, per germline. The CDR3 spans 14 residues. Between the trimmed V and J ends, which lost 4 bases and 4 bases, there was a span of 13 bases. The CDR3 nucleotides read TGTGCCAGCAGCTCGGACAGAGACCCCACTGAAGCTTTCTTT. Translating it yields CASSSDRDPTEAFF.

This chain joins TRBV20-1 and TRBJ2-1; D ambiguous. This CDR3 spans 11 amino acids. From germline, CDR1 is DFQATT and CDR2 SNEGSKA (reference sequence). V was cut by 4 bases and J by 4 bases, with 5 bases left in between. CDR3 sequence: CSANRYNEQFF. The CDR3 coding sequence is TGCAGTGCTAATAGGTACAATGAGCAGTTCTTC.

This clonotype was counted at least ten times. The rearrangement joins TRBV9 to TRBJ2-3; TRBD1 is a possible D gene (5 bases). With 7 bases removed from V and 3 bases from J, the gap between germline ends came to 15 bases. The CDR3 loop spans 14 amino acids. The germline V gene has CDR1 SGDLS and CDR2 YYNGEE. The CDR3: CASSQVGFTDTQYF. CDR3 nucleotides: TGTGCCAGCTCACAGGTCGGGTTTACAGATACGCAGTATTTT.

In its sample, this clonotype was seen many times. The chain uses TRBV5-5 and TRBJ2-3; D is uncertain. From germline, CDR1 is SGHKS and CDR2 YYEKEE (reference sequence). Trimming pared 2 bases from V and 5 bases from J, leaving 9 bases between. The length of the CDR3 is 13 residues. DNA of the CDR3: TGTGCCAGCAGCTTTCGTAGTGGAGATACGCAGTATTTT. Translating gives CASSFRSGDTQYF.

V is TRBV27 and J is TRBJ2-1, with TRBD2 matching 15 bases. The CDR3 extends over 18 amino acids. Trimming at V came to 3 bases and at J to 13 bases, leaving 16 bases not matched to a gene. Germline CDR1 is MNHEY and CDR2 is SMNVEV (reference sequence). DNA of the CDR3: TGTGCCAGCAGTTTCAGGACTAGCGGGGGGGCGTACCAAGAGACCCAGTTCTTC. Its translation: CASSFRTSGGAYQETQFF.